These 24 T cell receptor beta chains came from one sample sequenced in a study of neurological immune-mediated disorders. The time point is: longitudinal time-point 2. TCRdb processed the 5' RACE reads anew with MiXCR; each CDR3 protein has one entry. The data hold about 90,000 distinct CDR3 sequences, with roughly an eighth observed a single time. The specimen sequenced was PBMCs. The receptor set was obtained from a female donor with HTLV-1-associated myelopathy (HAM/TSP).

The V call is TRBV20-1, the J call TRBJ2-7, with unresolved D. CDR3 length equals 12 residues. CDR1 and CDR2 from the germline V gene are DFQATT and SNEGSKA (reference sequence). Trimming took 2 bases from V and 3 from J, leaving 8 bases between them. Written as DNA, the CDR3 is TGCAGTGCTAGACACCGCCACTACGAGCAGTACTTC. Translated: CSARHRHYEQYF.

V usage is TRBV5-1 and J usage is TRBJ1-1; TRBD1 might be the D (6 bases). V lost 3 bases and J 4 bases, leaving 13 bases between the germline ends. The germline gives CDR1 SGHRS, CDR2 YFSETQ. CDR3 length: 14 residues. The CDR3 coding sequence is TGCGCCAGCAGCTCGGCAGGGGAGGGCACTGAAGCTTTCTTT. Translation: CASSSAGEGTEAFF.

This clonotype was seen ten or more times. The chain has TRBV9 and TRBJ2-7; TRBD2 matches at 9 bases. The junction had 4 bases not matched to a gene; V was cut back by 3 bases and J by 0 bases. The CDR3 totals 15 residues. CDR1 is SGDLS, CDR2 YYNGEE, per germline. CDR3 region: CASSETSGFSYEQYF. CDR3 DNA sequence: TGTGCCAGCAGCGAAACTAGCGGGTTCTCCTACGAGCAGTACTTC.

On this clonotype: This sequence may be a read error, since a much larger clone differs from it by one base. This chain joins TRBV2 and TRBJ2-2; 9 bases line up with TRBD1. The germline gives CDR1 SNHLY, CDR2 FYNNEI. The CDR3 runs to 14 residues. CDR3 DNA: TGTACCAGCCGGGACAGGGTTAACACCGGGGAGCTGTTTTTT. This gives the protein CTSRDRVNTGELFF.

This clonotype was detected only a few times. This chain uses TRBV20-1 with TRBJ2-3; D ambiguous. V was shortened by 2 bases and J by 2 bases, with 8 bases between the two germline ends. Germline V gives CDR1 DFQATT, CDR2 SNEGSKA (reference sequence). The CDR3 has 13 residues. CDR3 nucleotides: TGCAGTGCTAGATCGGAGATCACAGATACGCAGTATTTT. Residues: CSARSEITDTQYF.

The chain employs TRBV10-3 and TRBJ2-7, with 9 nucleotides matching TRBD1. V was clipped by 8 bases and J by 5 bases; unmatched bases: 4. Germline CDR1 ENHRY, CDR2 SYGVKD. This CDR3 region has 12 residues. The CDR3 DNA reads TGTGCCATCCCCGGGACAGGGAACGAGCAGTACTTC. Translating it yields CAIPGTGNEQYF.

This clonotype has a count of ten or more. The V gene is TRBV28, the J gene TRBJ2-7; D may correspond to TRBD1 or TRBD2 (5 bases each). CDR3 length: 15 residues. Between the trimmed V and J ends, which lost 3 bases and 5 bases, there was a span of 17 bases. The germline gives CDR1 MDHEN, CDR2 SYDVKM. The CDR3 DNA reads TGTGCCAGCAGTTTGAGAGGGCAGGGCAAGCACGAGCAGTACTTC. Encoded protein: CASSLRGQGKHEQYF.

This clonotype was observed many times. CDR3 in DNA: TGTGCCAGCAGCTCAGACAGGGGAGCGGGAGAGACCCAGTACTTC. This encodes CASSSDRGAGETQYF. The chain joins TRBV7-9 to TRBJ2-5, with 8 bases fitting TRBD1. With V trimmed by 4 bases and J by 4 bases, 8 bases remained unmatched. The CDR3 contains 15 residues. Germline V gene data show CDR1 as SEHNR and CDR2 as FQNEAQ (reference sequence).

This clonotype was detected ten times or more. V is TRBV28 and J is TRBJ2-3, with TRBD2 identical over 8 bases. This CDR3 region has 15 residues. Per germline, CDR1 MDHEN and CDR2 SYDVKM. With 5 bases clipped from V and 2 bases from J, the junction kept 6 bases outside the gene matches. The CDR3 reads CASSARGGTTDTQYF. The CDR3 DNA follows: TGTGCCAGCAGTGCTCGCGGGGGGACCACAGATACGCAGTATTTT. Looking up the rest from reference TRBV28 and TRBJ2-3 gives the full variable domain: DVKVTQSSRYLVKRTGEKVFLECVQDMDHENMFWYRQDPGLGLRLIYFSYDVKMKEKGDIPEGYSVSREKKERFSLILESASTNQTSMYLCASSARGGTTDTQYFGPGTRLTVL.

Many counts were recorded for this clonotype. The rearrangement links TRBV5-1 to TRBJ1-1; unclear D gene. The V end was cut by 2 bases, the J end by 2 bases, with 10 bases between. From germline, CDR1 is SGHRS and CDR2 YFSETQ. This CDR3 spans 14 amino acids. The CDR3 coding sequence is TGCGCCAGCAGCTTATTAGGTGTAAACACTGAAGCTTTCTTT. Translating gives CASSLLGVNTEAFF.

The rearrangement joins TRBV19 to TRBJ1-2, with TRBD1 matching over 7 bases. This CDR3 has 12 amino acids. Germline V gene data show CDR1 as LNHDA and CDR2 as SQIVND (reference sequence). V lost 3 bases to trimming and J lost 13 bases; unmatched junction nucleotides: 8. The CDR3 nucleotides are TGTGCCAGTAGTATCCTAGGACAGGATCGCACCTTC. This encodes CASSILGQDRTF.

This clonotype was seen repeatedly, ten times or more. The V and J genes are TRBV4-1 and TRBJ1-1, with D possibly matching TRBD1 (5 bases). Germline CDR1 MGHRA, CDR2 YSYEKL. This CDR3 has 14 residues. V was trimmed by 4 bases and J by 1 base, leaving 10 bases between them. CDR3 in amino acids: CASSPGQQNTEAFF. The CDR3, as DNA: TGCGCCAGCAGCCCCGGACAACAGAACACTGAAGCTTTCTTT.

This clonotype occurred many times. The J gene is TRBJ2-1, the V gene TRBV6-6; tentatively, D is TRBD1 (7 bases). The length of the CDR3 is 14 residues. V lost 4 bases, J lost 3 bases, and 10 bases lay in between. Germline assignment: CDR1 MNHNY and CDR2 SVGAGI (reference sequence). The CDR3 sequence is CASSWGDSYNEQFF. The CDR3 nucleotides are TGTGCCAGCAGTTGGGGGGACAGCTACAATGAGCAGTTCTTC.

This clonotype was found a few times. The chain couples TRBV12-3 or TRBV12-4 to TRBJ1-5; D unclear. V lost 3 bases and J 7 bases, leaving 10 bases between the germline ends. The CDR3 length is 13 residues. The CDR3 reads CASSFRPEQPQHF. The CDR3 DNA follows: TGTGCCAGCAGTTTTCGACCGGAGCAGCCCCAGCATTTT.

This clonotype has ten or more counts. The chain combines TRBV4-1 with TRBJ2-3; 11 positions match TRBD2. From germline, CDR1 is MGHRA and CDR2 YSYEKL. V was clipped by 1 base and J by 3 bases; unmatched bases: 6. The CDR3 is 17 residues long. The CDR3 sequence is CASSQVVAGGWTDTQYF. For the CDR3, the DNA is TGCGCCAGCAGCCAAGTGGTAGCGGGGGGGTGGACAGATACGCAGTATTTT.

This clonotype was counted many times. This sequence joins TRBV5-8 and TRBJ1-5, with 7 positions matching TRBD1. Germline V gene data show CDR1 as SGHTS and CDR2 as YDEGEE. CDR3 length: 15 residues. V shed 4 bases, J shed 3 bases, and the junction held 7 bases outside the gene matches. The CDR3 DNA reads as TGTGCCAGCAGCCCCACAGGGGCCCACAATCAGCCCCAGCATTTT. Amino acids: CASSPTGAHNQPQHF.

This clonotype was counted ten times or more. The chain joins TRBV24-1 to TRBJ1-2; 7 bases fit TRBD1. CDR1 and CDR2 (germline): KGHDR, SFDVKD. J gave up 3 bases and V 3 bases, and 9 bases lay outside the gene matches. CDR3 size: 16 residues. CDR3 region: CATSDRRGDRYYGYTF. The CDR3 nucleotides are TGTGCCACCAGTGATAGAAGGGGGGACAGATACTATGGCTACACCTTC.

This clonotype occurred many times. The chain couples TRBV5-1 to TRBJ2-7, with 8 bases that match TRBD1. The ends lost 4 bases at V and 2 bases at J; junction bases unmatched: 5. The CDR3 has 14 residues. Germline lookup yields CDR1 SGHRS and CDR2 YFSETQ. DNA for the CDR3: TGCGCCAGCAGCGTAGACAGGGGTACCTACGAGCAGTACTTC. Encoded protein: CASSVDRGTYEQYF. Supplemented by reference TRBV5-1 and TRBJ2-7, the full variable domain reads KAGVTQTPRYLIKTRGQQVTLSCSPISGHRSVSWYQQTPGQGLQFLFEYFSETQRNKGNFPGRFSGRQFSNSRSEMNVSTLELGDSALYLCASSVDRGTYEQYFGPGTRLTVT.

In this sample, this clonotype turned up many times. For the CDR3, the DNA is TGTGCCAGCAGCCCCGTGGGACTCACCTATGGCTACACCTTC. Translating gives CASSPVGLTYGYTF. The chain uses TRBV7-2 and TRBJ1-2; maybe TRBD1 (5 bases). V was clipped by 5 bases and J by 4 bases, with 14 bases between them. This CDR3 has 14 amino acids. From germline, CDR1 is SGHTA and CDR2 FQGNSA.

This clonotype has a single count. Here the CDR3 reads CASSLRVGRDTQYF. The DNA for the CDR3 is TGTGCCAGCAGTTTAAGGGTCGGGCGAGATACGCAGTATTTT. V usage is TRBV28 and J usage is TRBJ2-3; D gene uncertain. Germline V gene data show CDR1 as MDHEN and CDR2 as SYDVKM. Trimming took 2 bases from V and 5 from J, leaving 11 bases between them. CDR3 length equals 14 residues. Together with reference TRBV28 and TRBJ2-3, the CDR3 gives the full variable domain: DVKVTQSSRYLVKRTGEKVFLECVQDMDHENMFWYRQDPGLGLRLIYFSYDVKMKEKGDIPEGYSVSREKKERFSLILESASTNQTSMYLCASSLRVGRDTQYFGPGTRLTVL.

This clonotype ranks as medium-sized. This chain connects TRBV20-1 to TRBJ2-6, with D possibly matching TRBD1 (6 bases). Germline values: CDR1 DFQATT, CDR2 SNEGSKA (reference sequence). The V end was cut by 4 bases, the J end by 1 base, with 8 bases between. This CDR3 is 14 amino acids long. The DNA of the CDR3 is TGCAGTGCTACACAGGGTTCTGGGGCCAACGTCCTGACTTTC. Protein: CSATQGSGANVLTF.

In its sample, this clonotype was seen many times. The chain recombines TRBV5-1 with TRBJ2-7; 8 bases are a match to TRBD1. Germline values: CDR1 SGHRS, CDR2 YFSETQ. The V and J ends lost 2 bases and 5 bases, in that order; junction bases with no gene match: 9. The CDR3 contains 15 residues. The CDR3 sequence is CASSLGQGKLDEQYF. The DNA of the CDR3 is TGCGCCAGCAGCTTAGGACAGGGAAAACTCGACGAGCAGTACTTC.

This clonotype was recorded at least ten times. The V call is TRBV7-7, the J call TRBJ2-5, with D tentatively TRBD1 or TRBD2 (5 bases each). The CDR3 is made up of 14 amino acids. The germline V gene encodes CDR1 SSHAT and CDR2 FNYEAQ (reference sequence). Trimming removed 6 bases from V and 3 bases from J, with 14 bases in between. The CDR3 here is CASSPGLGEETQYF. CDR3 DNA: TGTGCCAGCAGTCCCGGTTTGGGGGAAGAGACCCAGTACTTC. The full variable domain, rest sourced from reference TRBV7-7 and TRBJ2-5, is GAGVSQSPRYKVTKRGQDVTLRCDPISSHATLYWYQQALGQGPEFLTYFNYEAQPDKSGLPSDRFSAERPEGSISTLTIQRTEQRDSAMYRCASSPGLGEETQYFGPGTRLLVL.

This clonotype was detected ten times or more. The V call is TRBV3-1, the J call TRBJ2-1, with 8 bases fitting TRBD2. The length of the CDR3 is 15 residues. Germline trimming cut 6 bases from V and 3 bases from J; bases unmatched to any gene: 7. The germline CDR1 and CDR2 sequences are LGHDT and YNNKEL (reference sequence). Here the CDR3 reads CASRSSGGNYNEQFF. As DNA, the CDR3 is TGTGCCAGCAGATCAAGCGGGGGAAACTACAATGAGCAGTTCTTC.